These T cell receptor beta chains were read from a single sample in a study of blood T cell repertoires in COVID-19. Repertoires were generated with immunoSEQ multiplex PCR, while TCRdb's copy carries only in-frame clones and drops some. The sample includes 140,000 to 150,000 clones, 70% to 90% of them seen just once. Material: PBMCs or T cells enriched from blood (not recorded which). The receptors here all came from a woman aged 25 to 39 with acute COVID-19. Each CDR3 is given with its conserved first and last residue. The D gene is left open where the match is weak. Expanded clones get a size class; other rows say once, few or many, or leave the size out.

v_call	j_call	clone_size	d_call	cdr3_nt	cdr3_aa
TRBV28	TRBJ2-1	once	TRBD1	TGTGCCAGCAGTTCCCCAGGGGGCGGGATTAAGTATGAGCAGTTCTTC	CASSSPGGGIKYEQFF
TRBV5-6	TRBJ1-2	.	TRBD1	TGTGCCAGCAGCTTTGCAGGGACAGGGGGAAGGAATGGCTACACCTTC	CASSFAGTGGRNGYTF
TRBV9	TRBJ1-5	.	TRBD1	TGTGCCAGCAGCTCAGGGACAGTCAATCAGCCCCAGCATTTT	CASSSGTVNQPQHF
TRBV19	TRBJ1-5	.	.	TGTGCCGCGCAGTTGGGACTTGGTCAGCCCCAGCATTTT	CAAQLGLGQPQHF
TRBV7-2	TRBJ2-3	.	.	TGTGCCAGCAGCTTACCCCGCGGGGCGAGCACAGATACGCAGTATTTT	CASSLPRGASTDTQYF
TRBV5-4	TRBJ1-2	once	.	TGTGCCAGCAGCTTGGCAGCCGGGTTGGATGGCTACACCTTC	CASSLAAGLDGYTF
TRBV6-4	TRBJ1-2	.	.	TGTGCCAGCAGTGAAGAGGGAACCTCTGGCTACACCTTC	CASSEEGTSGYTF
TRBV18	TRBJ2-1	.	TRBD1	TGTGCCAGCTCACCATCTACAGGGGGCAATAACAATGAGCAGTTCTTC	CASSPSTGGNNNEQFF
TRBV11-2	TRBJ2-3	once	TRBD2	TGTGCCAGCAGCTTTCTAGCGGGAGACGTCTACACAGATACGCAGTATTTT	CASSFLAGDVYTDTQYF
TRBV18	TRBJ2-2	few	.	TGTGCCAGCTCACCGATTTTCTTGGAGACCGGGGAGCTGTTTTTT	CASSPIFLETGELFF
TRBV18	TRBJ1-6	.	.	TGTGCCAGCTCACTATATTCGGCCGGGGTCGCATGGGATTCACCCCTCCACTTT	CASSLYSAGVAWDSPLHF
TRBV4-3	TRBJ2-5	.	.	TGCGCCAGCAGTCCTACCCTAACGAAGACCCAGTACTTC	CASSPTLTKTQYF
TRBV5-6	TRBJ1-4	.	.	TGTGCCAGCAGCTTGTTTCCAGGGGTCAATGAAAAACTGTTTTTT	CASSLFPGVNEKLFF
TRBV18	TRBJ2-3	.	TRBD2	TGTGCCAGCTCACCACCCGGGGGGACGAGCGCCCTAAGGGGAGATACGCAGTATTTT	CASSPPGGTSALRGDTQYF
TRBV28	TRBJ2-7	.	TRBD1	TGTGCCAGCAGCGCCGGGACAGGCCCCTACGAGCAGTACTTC	CASSAGTGPYEQYF
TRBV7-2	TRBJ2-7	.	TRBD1	TGTGCCAGCAGCTACGGGACAGGGCCCTACGAGCAGTACTTC	CASSYGTGPYEQYF
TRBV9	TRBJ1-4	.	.	TGTGCCAGCGCCTCCCGCCGGGTCATTAATGAAAAACTGTTTTTT	CASASRRVINEKLFF
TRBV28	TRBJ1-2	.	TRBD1	TGTGCCAGCAGTTGGGGACAGATAGCCACCGACCTCCCAGTCTATGGCTACACCTTC	CASSWGQIATDLPVYGYTF
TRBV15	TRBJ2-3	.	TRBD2	TGTGCCACCAGCAGTATAGCGGGAGCAACAGATACGCAGTATTTT	CATSSIAGATDTQYF